This TCR beta chain was documented in a study of T-cell memory formation after mild COVID-19. Points from the study as a whole: From day 15 to 85, contracting clones were balanced between CD4 and CD8, whereas later expanders leaned toward CD4+.

Trimming removed 3 bases from V and 7 bases from J; junction bases left unmatched: 6. This CDR3 has 14 amino acids. Germline V lookup: CDR1 SGHDN, CDR2 FVKESK. TCRdb independently ran MiXCR on the 5' RACE reads; one entry per CDR3 protein. The sample consists of around 400,000 distinct CDR3 sequences, approximately 24% of them appearing once. In regard to this clonotype: What it binds is not known.

The chain combines TRBV14 with TRBJ1-1; 9 bases fit TRBD1. Specimen: PBMCs or a T cell subset sorted from them (not recorded which). The receptor was derived from an adult woman who had mild COVID-19 (a few samples of this study predate the infection). Cell type and time point are not known. CDR3 DNA sequence: TGTGCCAGCAGCCAGCCGGGACAGGGATTTGAAGCTTTCTTT. Translation: CASSQPGQGFEAFF.